The clone carrying this T cell receptor (beta chain) has ten or more counts. In germline, CDR1 is MNHNS, CDR2 SASEGT. The CDR3 consists of 15 residues. Then a second PCR, running about 6 to 12 cycles, was carried out with a sample-barcoded 5' primer and a J-beta primer mix. Through a template-switch adaptor with 12 random nucleotides, each cDNA molecule received a tag. TCRdb re-derived calls from the 5' RACE reads in MiXCR, one entry per CDR3 protein. The data show approximately 580,000 distinct CDR3 sequences, with 20% to 30% seen just once and roughly 9% held by the top ten. The data originate from a study of blood T cells in healthy people across ages. This sample also appeared in a second study, on T cells of mothers and their children.

The receptor was derived from a boy between 10 and 17 years old in good health. Sequenced: blood. This chain joins TRBV6-1 and TRBJ2-5, with 10 bases fitting TRBD1. The J call is in doubt because the DNA end fits TRBJ2-1 better. The CDR3 here is CASRRGQGLNNEQFF. Written as DNA, the CDR3 is TGTGCCAGCAGAAGGGGACAGGGGCTCAACAATGAGCAGTTCTTC.